The source of this T cell receptor beta chain is a study of cytomegalovirus exposure and HLA in healthy donors. Whole-study findings and limits: Prior analysis indicated that the majority of TCR beta V segments exhibited productivity approximately 87% or approximately 30% of the time. The authors later found TCR association rates varying by HLA locus, with DRB1 most and HLA-C fewest.

PCR was performed using 60 Vbeta and 13 Jbeta primers. Here immunoSEQ multiplex PCR was the method, and the copy in TCRdb shows in-frame clones only, minus some. The sample has over 200,000 clones, approximately 82% seen once. Comment on this clone: Its antigen is currently unknown.

The material sequenced was PBMCs. The TCR sequence derives from a male donor in good health and CMV-seronegative.

Here the CDR3 reads CASSKPGGLTSGANVLTF. The CDR3 bases are TGTGCCAGCTCAAAACCAGGGGGCCTTACCTCTGGGGCCAACGTCCTGACTTTC. V is TRBV18 and J is TRBJ2-6, with 8 bases that match TRBD1. Germline V gene lookup returns CDR1 KGHSH and CDR2 LQKENI. Trimming at V came to 5 bases and at J to 0 bases, leaving 9 bases not matched to a gene. The CDR3 has 18 residues.